A selection of T cell receptor beta chains follows, all from one sample in a study of OX40 agonist ivuxolimab in advanced cancers. Libraries were prepared by immunoSEQ multiplex PCR; TCRdb keeps only in-frame clonotypes and omits some of them. The sample has about 69,000 clones; 60% to 85% are singletons. Sequencing used CD4+ or CD8+ T cells sorted from blood, obtained in a trial of the OX40 agonist ivuxolimab. The receptors here all came from an adult with an advanced solid tumor such as melanoma, head and neck, liver or kidney cancer. CDR3s leave out the opening cysteine and the closing phenylalanine or tryptophan. Fields, in order: V gene, CDR3 length, J gene, CDR3 protein.

V gene: TRBV5-4
CDR3 length: 11
J gene: TRBJ2-5
CDR3 protein: ASNPGSQETQY

V gene: TRBV28
CDR3 length: 13
J gene: TRBJ2-3
CDR3 protein: ASSFRGTGTQWQY

V gene: TRBV28
CDR3 length: 11
J gene: TRBJ2-7
CDR3 protein: AAVRTSSYEQY

V gene: TRBV4-2
CDR3 length: 14
J gene: TRBJ2-3
CDR3 protein: ASSRALAGVKDTQY

V gene: TRBV11-2
CDR3 length: 11
J gene: TRBJ1-2
CDR3 protein: ASSLTRDYGYT

V gene: TRBV15
CDR3 length: 12
J gene: TRBJ1-4
CDR3 protein: ATSRQVDNEKLF

V gene: TRBV27
CDR3 length: 11
J gene: TRBJ2-7
CDR3 protein: ASQAGVAYEQY

V gene: TRBV10-1
CDR3 length: 13
J gene: TRBJ2-1
CDR3 protein: ASSEWGASNNEQF

V gene: TRBV2
CDR3 length: 11
J gene: TRBJ2-2
CDR3 protein: ASRSHNTGELF

V gene: TRBV6-1
CDR3 length: 12
J gene: TRBJ2-3
CDR3 protein: ASRLAGGTDTQY

V gene: TRBV30
CDR3 length: 11
J gene: TRBJ1-1
CDR3 protein: AWRPGGNTEAF

V gene: TRBV14
CDR3 length: 12
J gene: TRBJ2-3
CDR3 protein: ASSQASGAGTQY

V gene: TRBV5-1
CDR3 length: 13
J gene: TRBJ2-3
CDR3 protein: ASSLRPEDTDTQY

V gene: TRBV5-1
CDR3 length: 14
J gene: TRBJ1-1
CDR3 protein: ASSSGDRAKNTEAF

V gene: TRBV4-1
CDR3 length: 16
J gene: TRBJ2-2
CDR3 protein: ASSQVRQGGRVTGELF

V gene: TRBV19
CDR3 length: 12
J gene: TRBJ1-5
CDR3 protein: ASSIRGQGKPQH

V gene: TRBV5-1
CDR3 length: 12
J gene: TRBJ1-6
CDR3 protein: ASSAGTNNSPLH

V gene: TRBV28
CDR3 length: 13
J gene: TRBJ2-1
CDR3 protein: ASRVPSGSLNEQF

V gene: TRBV2
CDR3 length: 12
J gene: TRBJ1-3
CDR3 protein: ASSFGQTGNTIY

V gene: TRBV7-9
CDR3 length: 15
J gene: TRBJ2-6
CDR3 protein: ASSFRGSGSGANVLT

V gene: TRBV30
CDR3 length: 11
J gene: TRBJ1-3
CDR3 protein: AWSVDGGNTIY

V gene: TRBV7-2
CDR3 length: 13
J gene: TRBJ2-4
CDR3 protein: ASSLAPTAKNIQY

V gene: TRBV6-5
CDR3 length: 12
J gene: TRBJ2-7
CDR3 protein: ASSRLAGAYEQY